This T cell receptor (beta chain) appears in the sequencing data of a study of response to subunit inactivated influenza vaccine. Study-wide results and caveats: Few additional T cells are recruited per seasonal influenza vaccination, authors suggested.

The CDR3 has 15 amino acids. V shed 5 bases, J shed 9 bases, and the junction held 8 bases outside the gene matches. Germline loops: CDR1 MNHEY, CDR2 SVGEGT. This clonotype was observed a handful of times. Antigen specificity is unknown. One entry per CDR3 protein, called by TCRdb with MiXCR from the RT-PCR reads. Here the sample spans hundreds of thousands of distinct CDR3 sequences, roughly 14% being singletons. This chain joins TRBV6-2 or TRBV6-3 and TRBJ2-1, with 12 bases matching TRBD2. The sample consisted of PBMCs from blood, taken roughly 12 days after vaccination. The clonotype originates from a man over 45 who received an inactivated influenza vaccine. CDR3 DNA: TGTGCCAGCAGTCCTGGACTAGCGGGATTGGGTGAGCAGTTCTTC. Translation: CASSPGLAGLGEQFF.